The next 24 T cell receptor beta chains were all read from a single sample in a study of lymphopenia after photon versus proton radiotherapy. Generated by immunoSEQ multiplex PCR, the TCRdb table keeps only in-frame clones and is missing some. Among about 70,000 clones, 85% to 95% were seen once, and the ten largest hold 2.2%. The starting material was peripheral blood, obtained from a patient treated with photon-based radiotherapy. Every receptor here comes from a woman aged 40 to 50 with cholangiocarcinoma.

DNA for the CDR3: TGTGCCAGCAGAGAACTTGGGTACGAGCAGTACTTC. This sequence encodes CASRELGYEQYF. The gene calls are TRBV28 and TRBJ2-7; D gene unclear. V was shortened by 6 bases and J by 4 bases, with 10 bases between the two germline ends. The CDR3 spans 12 residues. The germline V gene has CDR1 MDHEN and CDR2 SYDVKM.

The chain recombines TRBV27 with TRBJ2-7; D unclear. The germline CDR1 and CDR2 sequences are MNHEY and SMNVEV (reference sequence). This CDR3 has 14 residues. Deletions cut 7 bases from V and 4 bases from J, with 17 bases between. CDR3 residues: CASTSLTPRYEQYF. The CDR3 DNA reads as TGTGCCAGCACCTCCCTGACTCCACGGTACGAGCAGTACTTC.

The chain is built from TRBV30 and TRBJ2-2; 12 bases line up with TRBD2. Germline CDR1 and CDR2: GTSNPN and SVGIG (reference sequence). J was trimmed by 2 bases and V by 0 bases; bases with no gene match: 10. The CDR3 sequence is 19 residues long. This chain's CDR3 is CAWSVPGLAGGRNTGELFF. CDR3 coding DNA: TGTGCCTGGAGTGTTCCGGGGCTAGCGGGAGGGCGAAACACCGGGGAGCTGTTTTTT.

The V gene is TRBV5-6, the J gene TRBJ1-5; D possibly corresponds to TRBD1 (6 bases). The CDR3 sequence is 15 residues long. The V and J ends lost 2 bases and 6 bases respectively, with 15 bases between them. CDR1 is SGHDT and CDR2 is YYEEEE in the germline V gene. The CDR3 reads CASSLRGAPLQPQHF. Here the CDR3 DNA reads TGTGCCAGCAGCTTAAGGGGGGCGCCGCTTCAGCCCCAGCATTTT. The whole variable domain, filled in from reference TRBV5-6 and TRBJ1-5, reads DAGVTQSPTHLIKTRGQQVTLRCSPKSGHDTVSWYQQALGQGPQFIFQYYEEEERQRGNFPDRFSGHQFPNYSSELNVNALLLGDSALYLCASSLRGAPLQPQHFGDGTRLSIL.

The CDR3 DNA reads TGTGCCAGCAGCACGGGAGTGGAGACCCAGTACTTC. Translated: CASSTGVETQYF. The gene calls are TRBV6-5 and TRBJ2-5, with D possibly matching TRBD2 (6 bases). CDR1 and CDR2 (germline): MNHEY, SVGAGI. V was pared by 6 bases and J by 5 bases, with 10 bases between. The CDR3 has 12 residues.

The V and J genes are TRBV7-3 and TRBJ2-2; tentatively, D is TRBD1 or TRBD2 (5 bases each). The V end was cut by 5 bases, the J end by 9 bases, with 16 bases between. Germline lookup yields CDR1 SGHTA and CDR2 FQGTGA. The CDR3 contains 14 residues. CDR3 protein: CASSPGPGTRELFF. CDR3 DNA sequence: TGTGCCAGCAGCCCGGGGCCCGGGACGAGGGAGCTGTTTTTT.

The chain carries TRBV27 and TRBJ1-5; 8 positions match TRBD1. V was clipped by 6 bases and J by 0 bases; unmatched bases: 19. The CDR3 totals 20 residues. The germline CDR1 and CDR2 sequences are MNHEY and SMNVEV (reference sequence). The CDR3 coding sequence is TGTGCCAGCAGCTCAAGGACAGGGAATATTTTCGGTAGTAGCAATCAGCCCCAGCATTTT. Residues: CASSSRTGNIFGSSNQPQHF.

The chain joins TRBV30 to TRBJ1-6; D gene uncertain. CDR1 and CDR2 from the germline V gene are GTSNPN and SVGIG (reference sequence). The length of the CDR3 is 12 residues. V was clipped by 4 bases and J by 5 bases, with 6 bases between them. The DNA for the CDR3 is TGTGCCTGGAATAAGGATAATTCACCCCTCCACTTT. Residues: CAWNKDNSPLHF.

J is TRBJ2-5 and V is TRBV30; TRBD2 matches 8 bases. Germline V gives CDR1 GTSNPN, CDR2 SVGIG (reference sequence). The CDR3 runs to 13 residues. Trimming cost V 4 bases and J 5 bases; bases outside gene matches: 6. The CDR3 DNA reads as TGTGCCTGGAATCCGGGGGGGTGGGAGACCCAGTACTTC. Translating it yields CAWNPGGWETQYF.

J is TRBJ1-2 and V is TRBV6-5; 8 bases fit TRBD1. This CDR3 has 15 amino acids. Germline values: CDR1 MNHEY, CDR2 SVGAGI. Trimming took 6 bases from V and 4 from J; bases not matched to a gene: 10. Here the CDR3 DNA reads TGTGCCAGCAGCCCGACAGGGGCTAACCCCTATGGCTACACCTTC. Translated: CASSPTGANPYGYTF.

V gene TRBV9 combines with J gene TRBJ1-2; D not resolved. V was trimmed by 5 bases and J by 3 bases, leaving 11 bases between them. Germline CDR1 is SGDLS and CDR2 is YYNGEE. The CDR3 has 13 residues. CDR3 amino acids: CASRSPQDYGYTF. CDR3 bases: TGTGCCAGCAGGTCTCCTCAGGACTATGGCTACACCTTC. Using reference TRBV9 and TRBJ1-2 for the parts outside the CDR3, the full variable domain is DSGVTQTPKHLITATGQRVTLRCSPRSGDLSVYWYQQSLDQGLQFLIQYYNGEERAKGNILERFSAQQFPDLHSELNLSSLELGDSALYFCASRSPQDYGYTFGSGTRLTVV.

The rearrangement links TRBV4-2 to TRBJ2-7; D is unresolved. Germline values: CDR1 LGHNA, CDR2 YNFKEQ. This CDR3 region has 14 residues. Trimming removed 4 bases from V and 3 bases from J, with 13 bases in between. CDR3 nucleotide sequence: TGTGCCAGCAGCCCCACCCTCACAATCTACGAGCAGTACTTC. It encodes CASSPTLTIYEQYF.

This clone was observed once. The V gene is TRBV29-1, the J gene TRBJ1-2, with D possibly TRBD1 on 5 matching bases. Looked up from germline, CDR1 is SQVTM and CDR2 is ANQGSEA. The CDR3 length is 15 residues. The V and J ends lost 0 bases and 7 bases respectively, with 18 bases between them. The CDR3 DNA reads TGCAGCGTTGAAGATCCCTTTGCGGGGGATGGTGGCTACACCTTC. Protein sequence: CSVEDPFAGDGGYTF.

The chain recombines TRBV5-8 with TRBJ1-1; D gene unclear. Trimming cost V 2 bases and J 6 bases, with 2 bases left between them. Germline CDR1 reads SGHTS; CDR2 reads YDEGEE. The CDR3 spans 10 residues. Written as DNA, the CDR3 is TGTGCCAGCAGCTTCCCTGAAGCTTTCTTT. Protein product: CASSFPEAFF.

The rearrangement joins TRBV1 to TRBJ2-7; the table's TRBD2 call for D was not verified on the DNA. TRBV1 constitutes a pseudogene. The CDR3 has 10 amino acids. Here the CDR3 reads CPGPLPEQYF. As DNA, the CDR3 is TGCCCTGGTCCCCTACCCGAGCAGTACTTC.

This chain uses TRBV5-1 with TRBJ1-1; weak D call: TRBD1 (5 bases). CDR3 size: 13 residues. The V gene's germline CDR1 is SGHRS and CDR2 YFSETQ. V was trimmed by 0 bases and J by 7 bases, leaving 10 bases between them. CDR3 region: CASSLAGYGEAFF. The CDR3 bases are TGCGCCAGCAGCTTGGCAGGGTATGGTGAAGCTTTCTTT. Based on the CDR3 plus reference TRBV5-1 and TRBJ1-1, the full variable domain is KAGVTQTPRYLIKTRGQQVTLSCSPISGHRSVSWYQQTPGQGLQFLFEYFSETQRNKGNFPGRFSGRQFSNSRSEMNVSTLELGDSALYLCASSLAGYGEAFFGQGTRLTVV.

The V call is TRBV27, the J call TRBJ2-2; 7 positions match TRBD1. Trimming took 8 bases from V and 6 from J; bases not matched to a gene: 0. CDR1 and CDR2 from the germline V gene are MNHEY and SMNVEV (reference sequence). This CDR3 comprises 11 residues. The CDR3 protein is CASQGAGELFF. The CDR3 coding sequence is TGTGCCAGCCAGGGGGCCGGGGAGCTGTTTTTT.

J is TRBJ2-2 and V is TRBV19; D perhaps matches TRBD2 (5 bases). With 7 bases removed from V and 1 base from J, the gap between germline ends came to 13 bases. The CDR3 consists of 15 residues. Germline CDR1 is LNHDA and CDR2 is SQIVND (reference sequence). CDR3 DNA sequence: TGTGCCAGTACCGCGGAGGCAATGAACACCGGGGAGCTGTTTTTT. Translating gives CASTAEAMNTGELFF.

The chain combines TRBV4-1 with TRBJ1-1; 8 nucleotides agree with TRBD1. Looked up from germline, CDR1 is MGHRA and CDR2 is YSYEKL. V lost 1 base, J lost 3 bases, and 7 bases stayed unmatched. The CDR3 is 16 residues long. The CDR3 DNA reads TGCGCCAGCAGCCAAGGAGAGAACAGGGGGGACACTGAAGCTTTCTTT. Encoded protein: CASSQGENRGDTEAFF.

This clone was observed once. The chain uses TRBV7-3 and TRBJ2-3; a possible D gene is TRBD2 (5 bases). The CDR3 has 15 residues. Trimming removed 3 bases at V and 8 bases at J, with 18 bases between. CDR1 and CDR2 from the germline V gene are SGHTA and FQGTGA. The CDR3 protein is CASSFSNRGRATQYF. The CDR3 DNA reads TGTGCCAGCAGCTTCTCCAACCGAGGGCGGGCTACGCAGTATTTT.

This clone was recorded once. CDR3 bases: TGTGCCAGCACGGAGGTCTACGAGCAGTACTTC. Its protein product is CASTEVYEQYF. The chain employs TRBV6-1 and TRBJ2-7, with D possibly TRBD2 on 5 matching bases. This CDR3 comprises 11 residues. The V end was cut by 7 bases, the J end by 3 bases, with 7 bases between. From germline, CDR1 is MNHNS and CDR2 SASEGT.

This clone was found once. This chain connects TRBV18 to TRBJ2-5; tentative D call: TRBD1 (5 bases). Germline CDR1 is KGHSH and CDR2 is LQKENI. V lost 3 bases and J 1 base, leaving 12 bases between the germline ends. This CDR3 region has 15 residues. CDR3: CASSPQAGAQETQYF. CDR3 coding DNA: TGTGCCAGCTCACCTCAAGCTGGGGCCCAAGAGACCCAGTACTTC.

This clone was detected only once. The chain uses TRBV5-6 and TRBJ1-6; D gene uncertain. Germline CDR1 SGHDT, CDR2 YYEEEE. The CDR3 is made up of 16 amino acids. V lost 0 bases and J 3 bases, leaving 10 bases between the germline ends. CDR3 nucleotide sequence: TGTGCCAGCAGCTTGGGGCGACTTCTCTATAATTCACCCCTCCACTTT. This codes for CASSLGRLLYNSPLHF.

The chain is built from TRBV27 and TRBJ2-4; perhaps TRBD1 as D (5 bases). Germline V gene sequence: CDR1 MNHEY, CDR2 SMNVEV (reference sequence). This CDR3 spans 16 amino acids. Trimming removed 7 bases at V and 7 bases at J, with 23 bases between. The CDR3 here is CASMNGHPESGNIQYF. The CDR3 region has the DNA TGTGCCAGCATGAACGGACATCCGGAGTCCGGGAACATTCAGTACTTC.